These 30 T cell receptor beta chains came from one sample sequenced in a study of Tregs in tolerant kidney transplant recipients. Clones were sequenced by immunoSEQ multiplex PCR, and TCRdb holds only the in-frame ones, with some missing. This table has tens of thousands of clones, about 91% appearing once. Mixed chimerism was transient after nonmyeloablative marrow transplants from related graft donors. This sample comprised CD4+ T cells from blood (PBMCs), obtained 24 months after the transplant. These receptors all stem from a human patient who received a combined kidney and bone marrow transplant. The T cells may partly be graft donor cells.

The chain couples TRBV30 to TRBJ2-7; a possible D gene is TRBD2 (5 bases). The CDR3 is 13 residues long. CDR1 and CDR2 from the germline V gene are GTSNPN and SVGIG (reference sequence). Trimming left V 2 bases short and J 0 bases short, with 8 bases between. DNA of the CDR3: TGTGCCTGGAGTAAGCGGACCTCCTACGAGCAGTACTTC. As protein: CAWSKRTSYEQYF.

This clone was observed a single time. CDR3 residues: CASSFFDRGNQPQHF. The CDR3 coding sequence is TGTGCCAGCAGTTTTTTTGACAGGGGTAATCAGCCCCAGCATTTT. This chain joins TRBV28 and TRBJ1-5, with 8 nucleotides matching TRBD1. This CDR3 is built from 15 residues. After removal of 3 bases from V and 4 bases from J, the junction contained 5 bases not matched to a gene. Looked up from germline, CDR1 is MDHEN and CDR2 is SYDVKM.

As concerns this clone: This CDR3 is also generated by other DNA sequences in the sample. This chain uses TRBV9 with TRBJ1-6; 8 bases line up with TRBD1. The junction had 2 bases not matched to a gene; V was cut back by 0 bases and J by 6 bases. There are 15 residues in the CDR3. Germline CDR1 reads SGDLS; CDR2 reads YYNGEE. The CDR3, as DNA: TGTGCCAGCAGCGTAGAGGGGACAGGTAATTCACCCCTCCACTTT. It codes for CASSVEGTGNSPLHF.

The V gene is TRBV28, the J gene TRBJ1-2; a possible D gene is TRBD1 (6 bases). Per germline, CDR1 MDHEN and CDR2 SYDVKM. V was trimmed by 6 bases and J by 7 bases, leaving 21 bases between them. The CDR3 spans 15 residues. The CDR3 DNA sequence: TGTGCCAGCAGGATTACAGGGACCCCTCCTCTTGGCTACACCTTC. Translation: CASRITGTPPLGYTF.

This clone was counted between two and nine times. The chain employs TRBV19 and TRBJ1-5; TRBD1 aligns across 9 bases. The length of the CDR3 is 15 residues. Germline CDR1 LNHDA, CDR2 SQIVND (reference sequence). J was trimmed by 3 bases and V by 3 bases; bases with no gene match: 3. CDR3 bases: TGTGCCAGTAGTATTGGGACAGGGTCCAATCAGCCCCAGCATTTT. Protein product: CASSIGTGSNQPQHF.

The chain employs TRBV11-2 and TRBJ1-4; possibly TRBD1 for D (5 bases). Trimming removed 6 bases at V and 4 bases at J, with 18 bases between. Germline V lookup: CDR1 SGHAT, CDR2 FQNNGV. CDR3 size: 16 residues. CDR3 residues: CASRLMGRGFNEKLFF. The DNA of the CDR3 is TGTGCCAGCAGACTCATGGGGAGGGGTTTTAATGAAAAACTGTTTTTT.

This clone showed up just a few times. The chain is built from TRBV10-3 and TRBJ1-6, with TRBD1 identical over 8 bases. The germline V gene has CDR1 ENHRY and CDR2 SYGVKD. The CDR3 has 14 amino acids. Trimming cost V 6 bases and J 8 bases; bases outside gene matches: 6. The CDR3: CAISAGQGDSPLHF. CDR3 in DNA: TGTGCCATCAGCGCTGGACAGGGAGATTCACCCCTCCACTTT.

This chain connects TRBV30 to TRBJ1-5; no firm D call. Trimming shortened V by 0 bases and J by 5 bases, and 8 bases separated the two germline ends. CDR1 and CDR2 from the germline V gene are GTSNPN and SVGIG (reference sequence). This CDR3 is built from 13 residues. For the CDR3, the DNA is TGTGCCTGGAGTGTATATCGGGATCAGCCCCAGCATTTT. Its translation: CAWSVYRDQPQHF.

The genes are TRBV4-2 and TRBJ1-2; no definite D call. The ends were cut back, 3 bases at V and 5 bases at J, with 13 bases in the middle. CDR1 LGHNA and CDR2 YNFKEQ come from the germline V gene. CDR3 length: 14 residues. The CDR3, as DNA: TGTGCCAGCAGCCAGGGCGCCTCCGGATATGGCTACACCTTC. Translating gives CASSQGASGYGYTF.

The gene calls are TRBV5-5 and TRBJ1-4, with 7 bases aligning to TRBD1. The CDR3 has 13 amino acids. Trimming at V came to 4 bases and at J to 8 bases, leaving 5 bases not matched to a gene. Germline CDR1 reads SGHKS; CDR2 reads YYEKEE (reference sequence). For the CDR3, the DNA is TGTGCCAGCAGCCCGGGGGACAGAGAAAAACTGTTTTTT. Translated, it gives CASSPGDREKLFF.

V is TRBV4-3 and J is TRBJ2-3; D is possibly TRBD1 (6 bases). Germline V gene sequence: CDR1 LGHNA, CDR2 YSLEER. The V end was cut by 8 bases, the J end by 6 bases, with 21 bases between. The length of the CDR3 is 15 residues. The CDR3 nucleotides are TGCGCCAGCGGTTCAGGGGCCCCGCAAACGGATACGCAGTATTTT. Its protein product is CASGSGAPQTDTQYF.

J is TRBJ1-3 and V is TRBV9, with D unclear. V was shortened by 0 bases and J by 6 bases, with 13 bases between the two germline ends. The CDR3 is 15 residues long. Germline V gene data show CDR1 as SGDLS and CDR2 as YYNGEE. The CDR3 DNA sequence: TGTGCCAGCAGCGTAGGGTTACAGATGTTAAACACCATATATTTT. It codes for CASSVGLQMLNTIYF.

This rearrangement joins TRBV6-6 to TRBJ1-3; D is unresolved. The CDR3 loop spans 12 amino acids. CDR1 MNHNY and CDR2 SVGAGI come from the germline V gene (reference sequence). The V end lost 7 bases, the J end lost 0 bases, and 4 bases lay between the germline ends. The CDR3: CASTLSGNTIYF. CDR3 DNA sequence: TGTGCCAGCACCCTCTCTGGAAACACCATATATTTT.

This rearrangement joins TRBV4-3 to TRBJ1-5; D remains unclear. The germline V and J ends were trimmed by 0 bases and 7 bases, with 16 bases remaining between them. The length of the CDR3 is 16 residues. Germline CDR1 is LGHNA and CDR2 is YSLEER. CDR3 bases: TGCGCCAGCAGCCAAGATTATTACGGAGATAGCCAGCCCCAGCATTTT. The encoded protein is CASSQDYYGDSQPQHF.

V usage is TRBV10-3 and J usage is TRBJ2-7; possibly TRBD2 for D (6 bases). The CDR3 loop spans 14 amino acids. Germline V gene data show CDR1 as ENHRY and CDR2 as SYGVKD. The V end was cut by 9 bases, the J end by 2 bases, with 17 bases between. The CDR3 region has the DNA TGTGCCATTGAAGACCGGGACTCAGCCTACGAGCAGTACTTC. Translated: CAIEDRDSAYEQYF.

V gene TRBV28 combines with J gene TRBJ1-4, with D possibly TRBD1 on 6 matching bases. The CDR3 extends over 12 amino acids. V was pared by 6 bases and J by 12 bases, with 14 bases between. Germline lookup yields CDR1 MDHEN and CDR2 SYDVKM. The CDR3 DNA reads as TGTGCCAGCAGAGAGGGGGAACGGGAACTGTTTTTT. This translates into CASREGERELFF.

The chain employs TRBV5-1 and TRBJ2-1; 10 bases are a match to TRBD2. After removal of 0 bases from V and 8 bases from J, the junction contained 8 bases not matched to a gene. Germline-derived CDR1 and CDR2 are SGHRS and YFSETQ. This CDR3 spans 16 amino acids. The CDR3 DNA reads as TGCGCCAGCAGCTTGGAAATAGCGGGAGGCCTGCATGAGCAGTTCTTC. It translates to CASSLEIAGGLHEQFF.

This clone showed up just once. V is TRBV18 and J is TRBJ1-5; possible D gene TRBD1, 5 bases. Trimming stripped 2 bases from V and 0 bases from J, with 11 bases between. Germline V lookup: CDR1 KGHSH, CDR2 LQKENI. The length of the CDR3 is 16 residues. This chain's CDR3 is CASSPGRAYSNQPQHF. The DNA for the CDR3 is TGTGCCAGCTCACCAGGCAGGGCCTATAGCAATCAGCCCCAGCATTTT. The full variable domain, its missing parts supplied by reference TRBV18 and TRBJ1-5, is NAGVMQNPRHLVRRRGQEARLRCSPMKGHSHVYWYRQLPEEGLKFMVYLQKENIIDESGMPKERFSAEFPKEGPSILRIQQVVRGDSAAYFCASSPGRAYSNQPQHFGDGTRLSIL.

The chain has TRBV4-1 and TRBJ2-7, with 9 bases aligning to TRBD1. V shed 4 bases and J 6 bases; nucleotides not matched to a gene: 7. Per germline, CDR1 MGHRA and CDR2 YSYEKL. This CDR3 region has 14 residues. In DNA, the CDR3 is TGCGCCAGCAGCCCACCGGGACAGGGACGCGAGCAGTACTTC. It translates to CASSPPGQGREQYF.

The J gene is TRBJ2-7, the V gene TRBV18; D might be TRBD1 (6 bases). Germline lookup yields CDR1 KGHSH and CDR2 LQKENI. The CDR3 spans 16 residues. Trimming cost V 3 bases and J 3 bases, with 18 bases left between them. The CDR3, as DNA: TGTGCCAGCTCACCTAGGGGGACCCTCCTACACTACGAGCAGTACTTC. Protein sequence: CASSPRGTLLHYEQYF. The full variable domain, in which reference TRBV18 and TRBJ2-7 provide the parts outside the CDR3, is NAGVMQNPRHLVRRRGQEARLRCSPMKGHSHVYWYRQLPEEGLKFMVYLQKENIIDESGMPKERFSAEFPKEGPSILRIQQVVRGDSAAYFCASSPRGTLLHYEQYFGPGTRLTVT.

V is TRBV6-5 and J is TRBJ2-7; the match to TRBD1 covers 12 bases. The CDR3 is 15 residues long. The trim removed 4 bases at V and 4 bases at J, leaving 5 bases unmatched. CDR1 MNHEY and CDR2 SVGAGI come from the germline V gene. The CDR3 nucleotides read TGTGCCAGCAGTTCCGGGACAGGGGGCGTGTACGAGCAGTACTTC. Residues: CASSSGTGGVYEQYF.

V gene TRBV28 combines with J gene TRBJ1-2; 7 bases agree with TRBD1. Germline V CDR1 and CDR2: MDHEN, SYDVKM. J gave up 2 bases and V 2 bases, and 2 bases lay outside the gene matches. CDR3 length: 14 amino acids. CDR3 in amino acids: CASSLPTGNYGYTF. The CDR3 nucleotides read TGTGCCAGCAGTTTACCGACAGGGAACTATGGCTACACCTTC.

The chain employs TRBV4-2 and TRBJ2-5; D ambiguous. Matching the DNA end better, TRBJ2-7 makes the J call doubtful. Germline lookup yields CDR1 LGHNA and CDR2 YNFKEQ. This CDR3 spans 14 amino acids. This CDR3 is CASSQERVGYEQYF. The CDR3 bases are TGTGCCAGCAGCCAAGAACGGGTAGGCTACGAGCAGTACTTC.

V gene TRBV4-2 combines with J gene TRBJ2-7, with 15 bases matching TRBD2. CDR1 LGHNA and CDR2 YNFKEQ come from the germline V gene. This CDR3 comprises 17 residues. The junction had 4 bases not matched to a gene; V was cut back by 2 bases and J by 2 bases. The CDR3 loop is CASSQNGLAGGAYEQYF. The CDR3 region has the DNA TGTGCCAGCAGCCAAAACGGACTAGCGGGAGGGGCCTACGAGCAGTACTTC.

This rearrangement joins TRBV28 to TRBJ1-1, with D unresolved. V lost 3 bases and J 5 bases, leaving 4 bases between the germline ends. This CDR3 is built from 11 residues. Germline V CDR1 and CDR2: MDHEN, SYDVKM. CDR3 nucleotides: TGTGCCAGCAGTTTGCGGACTGAAGCTTTCTTT. Translating gives CASSLRTEAFF.

The CDR3 nucleotides are TGTGCCAGCAGCTGGTGGGACAGGCGAGAAGAGACCCAGTACTTC. Protein product: CASSWWDRREETQYF. The V call is TRBV5-4, the J call TRBJ2-5, with 8 bases aligning to TRBD1. The CDR3 contains 15 residues. J gave up 3 bases and V 3 bases, and 7 bases lay outside the gene matches. CDR1 and CDR2 (germline): SGHNT, YYREEE (reference sequence).

The gene calls are TRBV18 and TRBJ2-5, with 7 bases that match TRBD1. The CDR3 spans 15 residues. Germline lookup yields CDR1 KGHSH and CDR2 LQKENI. Losses at the gene ends were 1 base for V and 3 bases for J; bases not matched to a gene: 5. CDR3 residues: CASSPRTGDKETQYF. CDR3 DNA sequence: TGTGCCAGCTCACCACGAACAGGGGATAAAGAGACCCAGTACTTC.

This chain links TRBV18 with TRBJ1-6; D is unresolved. The CDR3 runs to 13 residues. Trimming removed 3 bases at V and 2 bases at J, with 2 bases between. CDR1 and CDR2 (germline): KGHSH, LQKENI. Here the CDR3 reads CASSPTYNSPLHF. For the CDR3, the DNA is TGTGCCAGCTCACCTACCTATAATTCACCCCTCCACTTT. Using reference TRBV18 and TRBJ1-6 for the parts outside the CDR3, the full variable domain is NAGVMQNPRHLVRRRGQEARLRCSPMKGHSHVYWYRQLPEEGLKFMVYLQKENIIDESGMPKERFSAEFPKEGPSILRIQQVVRGDSAAYFCASSPTYNSPLHFGNGTRLTVT.

The chain couples TRBV4-2 to TRBJ2-5, with D possibly TRBD2 on 6 matching bases. CDR3 length: 15 amino acids. The germline V gene has CDR1 LGHNA and CDR2 YNFKEQ. V shed 7 bases and J shed 2 bases, with 17 bases lying between them. The CDR3 DNA is TGTGCCAGCACTTTTAATGCGGGGTGGCAAGAGACCCAGTACTTC. Amino acid sequence: CASTFNAGWQETQYF.

The chain combines TRBV5-1 with TRBJ2-1, with D possibly matching TRBD2 (5 bases). CDR3 length equals 14 residues. Trimming shortened V by 1 base and J by 3 bases, and 8 bases separated the two germline ends. Germline V lookup: CDR1 SGHRS, CDR2 YFSETQ. For the CDR3, the DNA is TGCGCCAGCAGCTTGTATCGGGACTACAATGAGCAGTTCTTC. Translated, it gives CASSLYRDYNEQFF.